This T cell receptor beta chain was identified in a study of blood T cell repertoires in COVID-19. Background on the study: Acute and convalescent COVID-19 specimens originated in the United States, Italy and Spain. Sources were T cells, B-cell-depleted T cells, or PBMCs; the material itself was cDNA or gDNA.

Authors' processing steps: By means of reference gene primer amplification, nucleated cell counts were estimated. TCRdb's copy holds only in-frame clones and misses some; the assay was immunoSEQ multiplex PCR. V, J and clone size reflect that table, while D and trimming were determined from the DNA. The repertoire consists of 150,000 to 200,000 clones, with 84% occurring once and the leading ten covering 7.5% to 9.5%. Trimming removed 6 bases from V and 0 bases from J, with 9 bases in between. Germline CDR1 and CDR2: SQVTM and ANQGSEA. CDR3 length equals 13 residues. V and J are TRBV29-1 and TRBJ2-1; D is uncertain. This TCR was recovered from a man between 35 and 55 years old who had recovered from COVID-19. What was sequenced was peripheral blood. The CDR3 loop reads CSVRGFSYNEQFF. The CDR3 DNA follows: TGCAGCGTCCGCGGCTTCTCCTACAATGAGCAGTTCTTC.